This T cell receptor beta chain emerged from a study of cytomegalovirus exposure and HLA in healthy donors. V was trimmed by 0 bases and J by 7 bases, leaving 12 bases between them. Germline values: CDR1 MGHRA, CDR2 YSYEKL. The CDR3 loop spans 14 amino acids. Study observations and caveats: Later analysis placed DRB1 highest and HLA-C lowest in TCR association rates, which differed by HLA locus. A likely sequencing artifact accounted for one observed cluster of highly shared sequence variants. A few V segments could not be told apart, such as TRBV6-2 and TRBV6-3, and were left out.

Comment on this clone: Antigen: not known.

The PCR had 60 Vbeta and 13 Jbeta primers. Using immunoSEQ multiplex PCR, the repertoire was profiled, and TCRdb retains in-frame clones only, with some absent. Its table records 90,000 to 100,000 clones. The chain carries TRBV4-1 and TRBJ1-2; weak D call: TRBD1 (5 bases). Sequencing used PBMCs. The receptor was derived from a woman between 25 and 40 years old in good health and CMV-seronegative. CDR3 sequence: CASSQEPGQGGYTF. The CDR3 nucleotides read TGCGCCAGCAGCCAAGAGCCAGGGCAGGGTGGCTACACCTTC.